The text below deals with one TCR beta chain. Trimming cost V 7 bases and J 5 bases, with 20 bases left between them. The CDR3 consists of 15 residues. Germline CDR1 and CDR2: LNHDA and SQIVND (reference sequence). The sample is drawn from a study of regulatory T cells in long-lasting Graves disease. The TCR beta library used iRepertoire HTBI primers with Arm-PCR amplification of CDR3. TCRdb ran MiXCR on the multiplex PCR reads and lists one entry per CDR3 protein. The sample contains a few hundred thousand distinct CDR3 sequences, 16% of which appear only once. Noted time point: newly diagnosed GD, antithyroid drugs for less than 3 months. With RNA extracted from PBMCs as input, the TCR library was made. These data were also reused for a study on T cells in Graves' hyperthyroidism and ophthalmopathy.

This TCR derives from a woman aged 18-30 years with Graves disease. V is TRBV19 and J is TRBJ1-1; a weak D match, TRBD1 (6 bases). Here the sequenced sample was peripheral blood mononuclear cells (PBMCs), taken at new diagnosis, from a patient treated with antithyroid drugs. The CDR3 nucleotides are TGTGCCAGTACCACTATGGAAGGGGGAGGAACTGAAGCTTTCTTT. It translates to CASTTMEGGGTEAFF.